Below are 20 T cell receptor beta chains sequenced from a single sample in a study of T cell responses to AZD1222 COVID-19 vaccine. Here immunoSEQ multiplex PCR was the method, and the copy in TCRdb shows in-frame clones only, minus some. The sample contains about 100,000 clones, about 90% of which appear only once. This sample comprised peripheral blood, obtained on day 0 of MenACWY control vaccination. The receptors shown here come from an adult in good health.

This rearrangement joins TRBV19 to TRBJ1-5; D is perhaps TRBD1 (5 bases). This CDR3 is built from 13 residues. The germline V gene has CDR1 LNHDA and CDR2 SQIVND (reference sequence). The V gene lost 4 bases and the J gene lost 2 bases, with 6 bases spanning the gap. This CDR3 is CASSTQGNQPQHF. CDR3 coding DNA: TGTGCCAGTAGTACACAGGGCAATCAGCCCCAGCATTTT.

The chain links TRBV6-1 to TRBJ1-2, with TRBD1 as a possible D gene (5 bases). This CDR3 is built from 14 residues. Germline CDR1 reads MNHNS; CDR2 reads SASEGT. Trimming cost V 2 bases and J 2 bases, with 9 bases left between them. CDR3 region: CASSEREGNYGYTF. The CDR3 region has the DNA TGTGCCAGCAGTGAAAGGGAGGGGAACTATGGCTACACCTTC.

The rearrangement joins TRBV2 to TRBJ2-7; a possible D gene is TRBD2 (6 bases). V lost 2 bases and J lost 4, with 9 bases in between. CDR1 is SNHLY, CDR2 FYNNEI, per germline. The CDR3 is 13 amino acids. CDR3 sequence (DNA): TGTGCCAGCAGTGAACGGGAGAGTTACGAGCAGTACTTC. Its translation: CASSERESYEQYF.

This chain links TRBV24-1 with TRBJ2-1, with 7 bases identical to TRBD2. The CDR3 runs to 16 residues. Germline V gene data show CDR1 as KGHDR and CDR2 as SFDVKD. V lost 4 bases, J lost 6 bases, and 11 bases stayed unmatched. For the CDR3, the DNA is TGTGCCACCAGTGAATCCGGGACTACCGTCTCCAATGAGCAGTTCTTC. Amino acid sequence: CATSESGTTVSNEQFF.

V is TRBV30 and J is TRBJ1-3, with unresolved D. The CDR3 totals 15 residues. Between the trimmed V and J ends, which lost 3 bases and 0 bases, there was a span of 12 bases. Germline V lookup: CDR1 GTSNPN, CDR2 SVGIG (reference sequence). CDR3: CAWSGRLSSGNTIYF. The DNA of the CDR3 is TGTGCCTGGAGCGGACGTCTTAGCTCTGGAAACACCATATATTTT.

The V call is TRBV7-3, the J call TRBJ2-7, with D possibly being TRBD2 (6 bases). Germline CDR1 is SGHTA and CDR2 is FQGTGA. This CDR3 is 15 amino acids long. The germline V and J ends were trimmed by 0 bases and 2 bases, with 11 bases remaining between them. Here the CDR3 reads CASSLTSGGAYEQYF. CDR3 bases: TGTGCCAGCAGCTTAACGTCTGGCGGGGCCTACGAGCAGTACTTC. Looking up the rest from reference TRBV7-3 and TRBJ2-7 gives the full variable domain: GAGVSQTPSNKVTEKGKYVELRCDPISGHTALYWYRQSLGQGPEFLIYFQGTGAADDSGLPNDRFFAVRPEGSVSTLKIQRTERGDSAVYLCASSLTSGGAYEQYFGPGTRLTVT.

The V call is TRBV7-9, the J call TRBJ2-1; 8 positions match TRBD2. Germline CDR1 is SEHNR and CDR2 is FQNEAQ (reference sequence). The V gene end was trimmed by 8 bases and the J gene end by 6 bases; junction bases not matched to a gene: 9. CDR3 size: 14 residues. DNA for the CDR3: TGTGCCAGCGGCCCCCAAGGGACTAGCAATGAGCAGTTCTTC. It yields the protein CASGPQGTSNEQFF.

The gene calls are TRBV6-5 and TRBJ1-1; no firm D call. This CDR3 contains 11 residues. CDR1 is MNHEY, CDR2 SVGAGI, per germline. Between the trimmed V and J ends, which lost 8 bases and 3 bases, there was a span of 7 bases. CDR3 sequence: CASRWDTEAFF. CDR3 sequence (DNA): TGTGCCAGCCGTTGGGACACTGAAGCTTTCTTT.

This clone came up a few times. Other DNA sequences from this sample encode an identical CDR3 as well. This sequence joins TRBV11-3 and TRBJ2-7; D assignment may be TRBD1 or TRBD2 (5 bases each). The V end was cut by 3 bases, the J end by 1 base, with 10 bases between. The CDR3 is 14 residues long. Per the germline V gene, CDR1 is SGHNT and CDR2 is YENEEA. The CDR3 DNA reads TGTGCCAGCAGCTTGGGGGATCGATCCTACGAGCAGTACTTC. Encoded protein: CASSLGDRSYEQYF.

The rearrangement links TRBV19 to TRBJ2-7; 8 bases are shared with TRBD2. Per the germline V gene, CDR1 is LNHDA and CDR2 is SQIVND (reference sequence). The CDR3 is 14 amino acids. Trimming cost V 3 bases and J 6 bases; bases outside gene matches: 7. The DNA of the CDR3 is TGTGCCAGTAGTATTAATCGGCGGGAGGTCGAGCAGTACTTC. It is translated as CASSINRREVEQYF.

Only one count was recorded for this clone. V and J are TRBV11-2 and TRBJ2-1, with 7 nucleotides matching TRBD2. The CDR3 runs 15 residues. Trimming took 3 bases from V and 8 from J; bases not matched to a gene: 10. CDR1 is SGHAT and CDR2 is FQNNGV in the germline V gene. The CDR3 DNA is TGTGCCAGCAGCTTTCGCGGGGGTCCAGAGTATGAGCAGTTCTTC. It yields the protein CASSFRGGPEYEQFF.

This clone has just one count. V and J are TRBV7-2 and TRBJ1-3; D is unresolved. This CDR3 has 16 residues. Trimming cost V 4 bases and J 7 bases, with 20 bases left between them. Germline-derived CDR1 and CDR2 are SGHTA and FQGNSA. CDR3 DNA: TGTGCCAGCAGCTCCCAAGGGTCAGGACCCTGGAACACCATATATTTT. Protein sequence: CASSSQGSGPWNTIYF.

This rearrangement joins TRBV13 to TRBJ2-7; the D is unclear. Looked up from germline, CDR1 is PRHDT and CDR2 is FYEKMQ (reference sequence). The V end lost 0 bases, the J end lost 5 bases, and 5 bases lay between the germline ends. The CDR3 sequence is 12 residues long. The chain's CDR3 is CASSLGFHEQYF. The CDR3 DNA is TGTGCCAGCAGCTTAGGGTTCCACGAGCAGTACTTC.

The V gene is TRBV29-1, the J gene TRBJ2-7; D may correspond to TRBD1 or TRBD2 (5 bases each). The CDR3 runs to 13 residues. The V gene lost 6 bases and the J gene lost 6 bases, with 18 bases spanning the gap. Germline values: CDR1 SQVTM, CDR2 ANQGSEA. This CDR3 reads CSVGLDTGGEQYF. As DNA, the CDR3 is TGCAGCGTCGGACTGGACACCGGCGGCGAGCAGTACTTC.

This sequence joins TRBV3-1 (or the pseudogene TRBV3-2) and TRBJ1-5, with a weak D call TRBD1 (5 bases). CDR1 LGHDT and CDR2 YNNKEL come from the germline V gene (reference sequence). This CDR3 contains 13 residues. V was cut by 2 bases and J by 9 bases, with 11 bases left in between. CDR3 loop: CASSQFTGGPQHF. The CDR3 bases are TGTGCCAGCAGCCAATTTACCGGGGGGCCCCAGCATTTT.

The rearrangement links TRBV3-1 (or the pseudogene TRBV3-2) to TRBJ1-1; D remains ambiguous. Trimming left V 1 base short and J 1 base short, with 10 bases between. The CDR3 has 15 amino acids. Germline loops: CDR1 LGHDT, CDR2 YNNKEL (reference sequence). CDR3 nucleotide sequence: TGTGCCAGCAGCCAAGGAGGGCGGACGAACACTGAAGCTTTCTTT. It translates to CASSQGGRTNTEAFF.

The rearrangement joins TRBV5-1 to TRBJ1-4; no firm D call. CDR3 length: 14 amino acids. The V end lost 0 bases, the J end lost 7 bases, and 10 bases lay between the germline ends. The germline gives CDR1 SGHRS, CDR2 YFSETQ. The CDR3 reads CASSLGELGEKLFF. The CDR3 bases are TGCGCCAGCAGCTTGGGGGAGTTGGGTGAAAAACTGTTTTTT.

CDR3 region: CASSPGYRGRAEAFF. The CDR3 DNA follows: TGTGCCAGCAGCCCGGGTTACAGGGGGCGGGCTGAAGCTTTCTTT. The chain carries TRBV3-1 (or the pseudogene TRBV3-2) and TRBJ1-1; TRBD1 aligns across 9 bases. CDR1 and CDR2 from the germline V gene are LGHDT and YNNKEL (reference sequence). The junction had 9 bases not matched to a gene; V was cut back by 4 bases and J by 6 bases. There are 15 residues in the CDR3.

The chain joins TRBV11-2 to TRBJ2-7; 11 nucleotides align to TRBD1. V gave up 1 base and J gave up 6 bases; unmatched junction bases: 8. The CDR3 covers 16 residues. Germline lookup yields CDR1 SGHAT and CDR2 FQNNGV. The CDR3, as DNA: TGTGCCAGCAGCTTAGGGTTTGGACAGGGGGCCCTCGAGCAGTACTTC. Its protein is CASSLGFGQGALEQYF.

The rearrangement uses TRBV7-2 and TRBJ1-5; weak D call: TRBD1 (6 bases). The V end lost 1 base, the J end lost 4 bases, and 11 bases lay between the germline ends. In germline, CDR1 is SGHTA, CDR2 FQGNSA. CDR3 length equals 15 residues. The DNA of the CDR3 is TGTGCCAGCAGCTTAGGGTGGCAGGGGAATCAGCCCCAGCATTTT. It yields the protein CASSLGWQGNQPQHF. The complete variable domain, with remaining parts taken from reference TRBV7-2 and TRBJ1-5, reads GAGVSQSPSNKVTEKGKDVELRCDPISGHTALYWYRQSLGQGLEFLIYFQGNSAPDKSGLPSDRFSAERTGGSVSTLTIQRTQQEDSAVYLCASSLGWQGNQPQHFGDGTRLSIL.